Presented here are 21 T cell receptor beta chains from one specimen sequenced in a study of response to subunit inactivated influenza vaccine. Each CDR3 protein is one row after TCRdb ran MiXCR on the RT-PCR reads. The sample gives around 320,000 distinct CDR3 sequences, 22% of which show up once; about a tenth is in the top ten. This specimen consisted of PBMCs from blood, obtained approximately 20 months after vaccination. The source is a man between 45 and 75 years old who received an inactivated influenza vaccine.

This clonotype was seen only a few times. The chain has TRBV7-2 and TRBJ1-1; D is ambiguous. This CDR3 is built from 15 residues. Deletions cut 0 bases from V and 1 base from J, with 9 bases between. CDR1 and CDR2 from the germline V gene are SGHTA and FQGNSA. CDR3 sequence: CASSLAYGPNTEAFF. The CDR3 region has the DNA TGTGCCAGCAGCTTAGCGTACGGGCCGAACACTGAAGCTTTCTTT. Full variable domain (outside the CDR3, taken from reference TRBV7-2 and TRBJ1-1): GAGVSQSPSNKVTEKGKDVELRCDPISGHTALYWYRQSLGQGLEFLIYFQGNSAPDKSGLPSDRFSAERTGGSVSTLTIQRTQQEDSAVYLCASSLAYGPNTEAFFGQGTRLTVV.

This clonotype was counted at least ten times. The chain links TRBV6-6 to TRBJ1-6; D remains unclear. Germline V CDR1 and CDR2: MNHNY, SVGAGI (reference sequence). CDR3 length: 12 residues. V shed 7 bases and J shed 5 bases, with 6 bases lying between them. CDR3 bases: TGTGCCAGCAACAGCCATAATTCACCCCTCCACTTT. This codes for CASNSHNSPLHF.

The chain joins TRBV4-3 to TRBJ2-2; D remains unclear. This CDR3 contains 15 residues. The V end was cut by 0 bases, the J end by 4 bases, with 9 bases between. Germline CDR1 LGHNA, CDR2 YSLEER. The CDR3 here is CASSQDGEVTGELFF. The CDR3 nucleotides read TGCGCCAGCAGCCAAGATGGGGAAGTCACCGGGGAGCTGTTTTTT.

V is TRBV29-1 and J is TRBJ1-1; D is uncertain. The V gene lost 7 bases and the J gene lost 0 bases, with 15 bases spanning the gap. The CDR3 has 14 residues. Germline loops: CDR1 SQVTM, CDR2 ANQGSEA. The CDR3 DNA reads TGCAGCGGACGAAATTGGCAAATGAACACTGAAGCTTTCTTT. Translating it yields CSGRNWQMNTEAFF.

The V call is TRBV20-1, the J call TRBJ2-3; 8 bases match TRBD2. The CDR3 loop spans 15 amino acids. Germline assignment: CDR1 DFQATT and CDR2 SNEGSKA (reference sequence). V gave up 1 base and J gave up 5 bases; unmatched junction bases: 8. CDR3 nucleotides: TGCAGTGCTAGAGGGTACGGGAGGGCCGGAGATACGCAGTATTTT. Translated: CSARGYGRAGDTQYF.

This clonotype was observed a handful of times. The rearrangement uses TRBV28 and TRBJ2-4; the match to TRBD1 covers 7 bases. Germline CDR1 and CDR2: MDHEN and SYDVKM. The CDR3 is 17 residues long. Trimming cost V 4 bases and J 1 base; bases outside gene matches: 10. CDR3 protein: CASSSLRGPSAKNIQYF. The CDR3 bases are TGTGCCAGCAGTTCCCTGAGGGGGCCTAGCGCCAAAAACATTCAGTACTTC.

At least ten counts were recorded for this clonotype. V is TRBV20-1 and J is TRBJ1-5; D possibly corresponds to TRBD1 (5 bases). This CDR3 spans 12 amino acids. Germline V lookup: CDR1 DFQATT, CDR2 SNEGSKA (reference sequence). V gave up 3 bases and J gave up 4 bases, with 7 bases separating them. The CDR3 sequence: CSASPGNQPQHF. The CDR3 DNA follows: TGCAGTGCTAGTCCAGGGAATCAGCCCCAGCATTTT.

In this sample, this clonotype turned up many times. CDR3 sequence reads: CSAPRDIRDRTGSDGYTF. CDR3 in DNA: TGCAGTGCTCCCCGGGATATCAGAGATCGGACAGGGTCTGATGGCTACACCTTC. This sequence joins TRBV20-1 and TRBJ1-2; 8 positions match TRBD1. The CDR3 runs 18 residues. V shed 5 bases, J shed 6 bases, and the junction held 23 bases outside the gene matches. CDR1 and CDR2 (germline): DFQATT, SNEGSKA (reference sequence).

The V call is TRBV24-1, the J call TRBJ2-3, with a tentative D call TRBD1 (5 bases). Trimming left V 3 bases short and J 2 bases short, with 11 bases between. This CDR3 has 15 residues. Germline V lookup: CDR1 KGHDR, CDR2 SFDVKD. As DNA, the CDR3 is TGTGCCACCAGTGATCCCCAGGGCCTCACAGATACGCAGTATTTT. It specifies CATSDPQGLTDTQYF.

The chain carries TRBV29-1 and TRBJ2-1; 7 nucleotides match TRBD2. With 4 bases clipped from V and 4 bases from J, the junction kept 10 bases outside the gene matches. Germline V gene sequence: CDR1 SQVTM, CDR2 ANQGSEA. This CDR3 region has 15 residues. CDR3 DNA sequence: TGCAGCGTTGCGGGGGGAGCCCCGGGGTACAATGAGCAGTTCTTC. The encoded protein is CSVAGGAPGYNEQFF.

CDR3 amino acids: CASSEGPGQETQYF. CDR3 coding DNA: TGTGCCAGCAGTGAGGGTCCGGGTCAAGAGACCCAGTACTTC. The rearrangement links TRBV2 to TRBJ2-5, with D unresolved. Germline V gives CDR1 SNHLY, CDR2 FYNNEI. This CDR3 is 14 amino acids long. V lost 3 bases to trimming and J lost 2 bases, with 10 bases between them.

There are a few counts of this clonotype. This chain links TRBV20-1 with TRBJ1-1; the D is unclear. The germline V gene has CDR1 DFQATT and CDR2 SNEGSKA (reference sequence). This CDR3 is built from 11 residues. Trimming took off 2 bases at V and 5 bases at J, with 6 bases between the two ends. CDR3 sequence (DNA): TGCAGTGCTAGAATTCGGACTGAAGCTTTCTTT. The encoded protein is CSARIRTEAFF.

This clonotype was detected a few times. The chain recombines TRBV7-8 with TRBJ2-1; TRBD2 matches at 7 bases. V lost 2 bases and J lost 0; bases outside the gene matches: 10. CDR1 SGHVS and CDR2 FQNEAQ come from the germline V gene. This CDR3 has 18 amino acids. The DNA of the CDR3 is TGTGCCAGCAGCTTACCCACCGGCGGGGGTATCTCCTACAATGAGCAGTTCTTC. It specifies CASSLPTGGGISYNEQFF.

This chain uses TRBV7-8 with TRBJ2-7; D unresolved. CDR3 length equals 13 residues. Trimming cost V 6 bases and J 3 bases, with 12 bases left between them. Germline CDR1 SGHVS, CDR2 FQNEAQ. The CDR3 reads CASSFRNNYEQYF. As DNA, the CDR3 is TGTGCCAGCAGTTTTAGGAACAACTACGAGCAGTACTTC.

The chain links TRBV23-1 to TRBJ1-5, with 11 bases lining up with TRBD1. TRBV23-1 is reported as an ORF; its role is uncertain. The CDR3 covers 16 residues. With 5 bases clipped from V and 3 bases from J, the junction kept 6 bases outside the gene matches. CDR3 DNA sequence: TGCGCCAGCAGTTCCAAGGGACAGGGGGACAATCAGCCCCAGCATTTT. Amino acid sequence: CASSSKGQGDNQPQHF.

In its sample, this clonotype was seen many times. The V and J genes are TRBV12-3 or TRBV12-4 and TRBJ2-3; D remains ambiguous. This CDR3 has 15 amino acids. V shed 1 base and J shed 2 bases, with 10 bases lying between them. In nucleotides, the CDR3 is TGTGCCAGCAGTTTAGATGGGCGGTTCACAGATACGCAGTATTTT. It encodes CASSLDGRFTDTQYF.

This clonotype was seen only a few times. CDR3 protein: CASSLVGGYNTEAFF. Written as DNA, the CDR3 is TGTGCCAGCAGCTTAGTTGGCGGTTACAACACTGAAGCTTTCTTT. V is TRBV7-9 and J is TRBJ1-1; D remains ambiguous. CDR3 length: 15 amino acids. Germline assignment: CDR1 SEHNR and CDR2 FQNEAQ (reference sequence). Trimming stripped 1 base from V and 2 bases from J, with 11 bases between. The whole variable domain, filled in from reference TRBV7-9 and TRBJ1-1, reads DTGVSQNPRHKITKRGQNVTFRCDPISEHNRLYWYRQTLGQGPEFLTYFQNEAQLEKSRLLSDRFSAERPKGSFSTLEIQRTEQGDSAMYLCASSLVGGYNTEAFFGQGTRLTVV.

This clonotype has more than one count but fewer than ten. V is TRBV24-1 and J is TRBJ2-2; TRBD1 might be the D (6 bases). The CDR3 extends over 16 amino acids. Germline CDR1 is KGHDR and CDR2 is SFDVKD. V lost 0 bases to trimming and J lost 0 bases, with 7 bases between them. The CDR3: CATSDLRDTNTGELFF. CDR3 coding DNA: TGTGCCACCAGTGATTTGAGGGACACGAACACCGGGGAGCTGTTTTTT.

This clonotype was seen at least ten times. The chain combines TRBV9 with TRBJ2-7, with D perhaps given as TRBD1 or TRBD2 (5 bases each). This CDR3 region has 14 residues. The germline V gene encodes CDR1 SGDLS and CDR2 YYNGEE. Trimming left V 5 bases short and J 2 bases short, with 14 bases between. CDR3 sequence (DNA): TGTGCCAGCAGTTTAGGGACGGAGACCTACGAGCAGTACTTC. It translates to CASSLGTETYEQYF.

This chain uses TRBV20-1 with TRBJ2-3; the D is unclear. The germline V gene has CDR1 DFQATT and CDR2 SNEGSKA (reference sequence). V was pared by 0 bases and J by 4 bases, with 14 bases between. This CDR3 contains 15 residues. CDR3 DNA sequence: TGCAGTGCTAGAGATCGGCTCCAGTCCTCAGATACGCAGTATTTT. It specifies CSARDRLQSSDTQYF.

This clonotype has only a few counts. CDR3 residues: CASSYEGDSSDTEAFF. The DNA for the CDR3 is TGTGCCAGCAGTTACGAGGGGGACTCTTCGGACACTGAAGCTTTCTTT. This chain connects TRBV6-5 to TRBJ1-1, with D possibly being TRBD1 (6 bases). V was pared by 2 bases and J by 3 bases, with 16 bases between. The CDR3 is 16 amino acids. Germline CDR1 and CDR2: MNHEY and SVGAGI.